This TCR beta chain came from a study of blood T cell repertoires in COVID-19. Trimming cost V 6 bases and J 8 bases, with 16 bases left between them. This CDR3 has 13 residues. Looked up from germline, CDR1 is LNHDA and CDR2 is SQIVND (reference sequence). Original handling: Amplification from reference gene primers served as the basis for estimated nucleated cell counts. The method was immunoSEQ multiplex PCR; TCRdb's version includes in-frame clones alone and lacks a portion of them. The D gene and trimming were derived from the DNA, and the V and J assignments and clone size from that table. The table includes about 160,000 clones, 70% to 90% detected once.

The rearrangement joins TRBV19 to TRBJ1-2; TRBD1 might be the D (6 bases). The sample consisted of peripheral blood. This sequence originates from a man in his 60s with acute or convalescent COVID-19. The CDR3 reads CASRPRQAPGYTF. CDR3 coding DNA: TGTGCCAGTAGACCTAGACAGGCCCCGGGCTACACCTTC.